Following are 10 T cell receptor beta chains from one sample sequenced in a study of beta chain features in type 1 diabetes. Expressed TCRB transcripts were sequenced after all isolated RNA was converted to cDNA. Assay: immunoSEQ multiplex PCR; the TCRdb copy retains only in-frame clones and omits some. The top ten clones hold approximately 0.099% of a sample with 500,000 to 700,000 clones, around 15% of them seen once. The sequencing input was naive CD4+ T cells from blood. The source is a man between 18 and 35 years old in good health.

This clone was seen a few times. V and J are TRBV4-1 and TRBJ2-1, with TRBD2 identical over 10 bases. Germline trimming cut 4 bases from V and 0 bases from J; bases unmatched to any gene: 6. Germline-derived CDR1 and CDR2 are MGHRA and YSYEKL. The CDR3 consists of 17 residues. This CDR3 reads CASSPGLAASSYNEQFF. CDR3 sequence (DNA): TGCGCCAGCAGCCCAGGACTAGCGGCTAGCTCCTACAATGAGCAGTTCTTC.

This clone occurred once. J is TRBJ2-5 and V is TRBV5-8; 9 bases align to TRBD1. The CDR3 totals 15 residues. V shed 4 bases and J 2 bases; nucleotides not matched to a gene: 6. Per germline, CDR1 SGHTS and CDR2 YDEGEE. This CDR3 reads CASSPRDRAQETQYF. The CDR3 nucleotides are TGTGCCAGCAGCCCTCGGGACAGGGCTCAAGAGACCCAGTACTTC.

The table lists this clone with a few counts. The V and J genes are TRBV5-1 and TRBJ1-2, with a tentative D call TRBD1 (6 bases). The CDR3 runs to 15 residues. The germline gives CDR1 SGHRS, CDR2 YFSETQ. With 3 bases removed from V and 0 bases from J, the gap between germline ends came to 12 bases. The CDR3 region has the DNA TGCGCCAGCAGCTCCCAGGGGCATACTAACTATGGCTACACCTTC. Its protein product is CASSSQGHTNYGYTF.

This CDR3 is CASSPWTGSNTGELFF. The CDR3, as DNA: TGTGCCAGCAGCCCATGGACAGGATCGAACACCGGGGAGCTGTTTTTT. The chain employs TRBV28 and TRBJ2-2, with 7 bases matching TRBD1. The CDR3 loop spans 16 amino acids. Germline loops: CDR1 MDHEN, CDR2 SYDVKM. Unmatched junction bases numbered 7, after V lost 6 bases and J lost 0 bases.

This clone was picked up a small number of times. The chain carries TRBV4-2 and TRBJ2-4; tentative D call: TRBD1 (6 bases). The CDR3 spans 14 residues. Trimming removed 4 bases at V and 5 bases at J, with 12 bases between. Germline CDR1 reads LGHNA; CDR2 reads YNFKEQ. CDR3 amino acids: CASSPRAGENIQYF. CDR3 bases: TGTGCCAGCAGCCCAAGGGCAGGGGAAAACATTCAGTACTTC.

J is TRBJ2-7 and V is TRBV7-6; a possible D gene is TRBD1 (5 bases). The germline V gene has CDR1 SGHVS and CDR2 FNYEAQ. CDR3 length equals 16 residues. V dropped 1 base and J dropped 0 bases, with 13 bases sitting between them. The CDR3 sequence: CASSLVRSGPSYEQYF. The CDR3 nucleotides read TGTGCCAGCAGCTTAGTTAGGTCAGGGCCCTCCTACGAGCAGTACTTC. Full variable domain (missing parts from reference TRBV7-6 and TRBJ2-7): GAGVSQSPRYKVTKRGQDVALRCDPISGHVSLYWYRQALGQGPEFLTYFNYEAQQDKSGLPNDRFSAERPEGSISTLTIQRTEQRDSAMYRCASSLVRSGPSYEQYFGPGTRLTVT.

This clone has just a few counts. The V gene is TRBV9, the J gene TRBJ2-1, with a possible D match to TRBD1 (5 bases). The CDR3 consists of 13 residues. CDR1 and CDR2 (germline): SGDLS, YYNGEE. V was clipped by 4 bases and J by 10 bases, with 15 bases between them. CDR3 DNA sequence: TGTGCCAGCAGCAGGACACCATTGGGGGAGCAGTTCTTC. The encoded protein is CASSRTPLGEQFF. Drawing the rest from reference TRBV9 and TRBJ2-1, the complete variable domain is DSGVTQTPKHLITATGQRVTLRCSPRSGDLSVYWYQQSLDQGLQFLIQYYNGEERAKGNILERFSAQQFPDLHSELNLSSLELGDSALYFCASSRTPLGEQFFGPGTRLTVL.

This clone was seen a few times. The rearrangement links TRBV11-3 to TRBJ2-1; the D is unclear. The CDR3 covers 13 residues. V shed 1 base and J shed 10 bases, with 11 bases lying between them. CDR1 is SGHNT, CDR2 YENEEA, per germline. The CDR3 loop is CASSLGRFKEQFF. The CDR3 region has the DNA TGTGCCAGCAGCTTAGGCCGGTTCAAAGAGCAGTTCTTC.

The V and J genes are TRBV11-1 and TRBJ2-1; 7 bases map to TRBD1. Germline V gene data show CDR1 as SGHAT and CDR2 as FQDESV (reference sequence). The V and J ends lost 4 bases and 4 bases, in that order; junction bases with no gene match: 7. This CDR3 has 15 residues. The CDR3 nucleotides are TGTGCCAGCAGCTCAACGGCAGGGGGATACAATGAGCAGTTCTTC. This codes for CASSSTAGGYNEQFF.

The V gene is TRBV18, the J gene TRBJ1-2, with TRBD1 identical over 7 bases. This CDR3 has 14 amino acids. Germline lookup yields CDR1 KGHSH and CDR2 LQKENI. V gave up 5 bases and J gave up 4 bases; unmatched junction bases: 7. CDR3: CASSIDRASYGYTF. DNA of the CDR3: TGTGCCAGCTCAATCGACAGGGCGAGCTATGGCTACACCTTC.